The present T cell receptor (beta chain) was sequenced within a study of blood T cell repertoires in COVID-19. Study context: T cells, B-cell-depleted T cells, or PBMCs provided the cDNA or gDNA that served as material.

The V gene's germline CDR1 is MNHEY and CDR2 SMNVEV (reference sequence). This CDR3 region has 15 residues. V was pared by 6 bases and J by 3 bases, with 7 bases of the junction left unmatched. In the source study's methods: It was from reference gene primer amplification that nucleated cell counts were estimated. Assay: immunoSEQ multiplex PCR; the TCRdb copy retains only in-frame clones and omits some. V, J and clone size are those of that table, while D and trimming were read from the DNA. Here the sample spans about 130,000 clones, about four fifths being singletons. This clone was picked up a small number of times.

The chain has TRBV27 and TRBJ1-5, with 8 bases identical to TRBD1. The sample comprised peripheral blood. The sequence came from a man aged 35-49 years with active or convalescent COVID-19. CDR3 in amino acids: CASSPQGAYNQPQHF. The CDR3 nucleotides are TGTGCCAGCAGCCCCCAGGGGGCTTACAATCAGCCCCAGCATTTT.